This T cell receptor (beta chain) is drawn from a study of CD8 T cells in Susac syndrome. Study-level points and caveats: The study recognized that the number of individuals in its TCR sequencing and HLA analysis was relatively small.

The T cells that were sequenced for TCR beta were CD8+ and CD4+ cells from blood. The CD8+ and CD4+ T cells were isolated magnetically using a negative isolation approach, whereas the TEMRA cells were enriched by FACS. Random hexamers were used to reverse transcribe roughly 0.45 to 1 ug of RNA. The TCR beta CDR3 was amplified by immunoSEQ multiplex PCR across 54 Vbeta, 13 Jbeta. TCRdb processed the immunoSEQ multiplex PCR reads anew with MiXCR; each CDR3 protein has one entry. The profile shows 200,000 to 300,000 distinct CDR3 sequences, around 93% of them singletons. With regard to this clonotype: Antigen specificity is unknown.

The sequenced sample was CD4+ T cells from PBMCs. This TCR came from a human donor with multiple sclerosis.

Here the CDR3 reads CASSEAIGRNQPQHF. In DNA form, the CDR3 reads TGTGCCAGCAGTGAAGCTATCGGCAGGAATCAGCCCCAGCATTTT. The J gene is TRBJ1-5, the V gene TRBV6-1; D ambiguous. This CDR3 has 15 residues. CDR1 is MNHNS and CDR2 is SASEGT in the germline V gene. V shed 0 bases and J shed 4 bases, with 10 bases lying between them.